The 13 T cell receptor beta chains in this list originate from one sample, sequenced in a study of T cell responses to AZD1222 COVID-19 vaccine. TCRdb keeps only in-frame clones here, not all; method: immunoSEQ multiplex PCR. The repertoire holds around 180,000 clones, with over 70% as singletons. This specimen consisted of peripheral blood, obtained on day 0 of MenACWY control vaccination. The receptor set was obtained from an adult in good health.

The CDR3: CAWSVLGGTDLPLHF. The CDR3 coding sequence is TGTGCCTGGAGTGTACTGGGAGGGACGGACTTACCCCTCCACTTT. The J gene is TRBJ1-6, the V gene TRBV30, with TRBD1 as a possible D gene (5 bases). Trimming cost V 0 bases and J 12 bases, with 18 bases left between them. The length of the CDR3 is 15 residues. Germline V gene sequence: CDR1 GTSNPN, CDR2 SVGIG (reference sequence).

This sequence joins TRBV3-1 (or the pseudogene TRBV3-2) and TRBJ1-2, with TRBD1 as a possible D gene (6 bases). Germline lookup yields CDR1 LGHDT and CDR2 YNNKEL (reference sequence). The CDR3 is made up of 16 amino acids. The V and J ends lost 0 bases and 6 bases respectively, with 17 bases between them. The CDR3 nucleotides are TGTGCCAGCAGCCAAGATGTCTTGGCAGGGGCTGATGGCTACACCTTC. Translating it yields CASSQDVLAGADGYTF.

A remark on this clone: The sample carries other DNA sequences with the same CDR3. The chain is built from TRBV13 and TRBJ1-3; D is undetermined. This CDR3 comprises 17 residues. Per the germline V gene, CDR1 is PRHDT and CDR2 is FYEKMQ (reference sequence). The V gene lost 3 bases and the J gene lost 1 base, with 16 bases spanning the gap. The CDR3 here is CASSFYRVVSSGNTIYF. DNA for the CDR3: TGTGCCAGCAGCTTTTATAGGGTGGTTAGTTCTGGAAACACCATATATTTT. The full variable domain, in which reference TRBV13 and TRBJ1-3 provide the parts outside the CDR3, is AAGVIQSPRHLIKEKRETATLKCYPIPRHDTVYWYQQGPGQDPQFLISFYEKMQSDKGSIPDRFSAQQFSDYHSELNMSSLELGDSALYFCASSFYRVVSSGNTIYFGEGSWLTVV.

This clone appeared once. The chain has TRBV21-1 and TRBJ1-5. TRBV21-1 is a pseudogene locus. The CDR3 sequence is 14 residues long. Here the CDR3 DNA reads TGTGCCATCAACCCCCGGGGCCTCAATCAGCCCCAGCATTTT. Protein sequence: CAINPRGLNQPQHF.

V usage is TRBV5-1 and J usage is TRBJ1-1; D ambiguous. V was cut by 4 bases and J by 0 bases, with 13 bases left in between. Germline CDR1 reads SGHRS; CDR2 reads YFSETQ. The CDR3 sequence is 15 residues long. The DNA of the CDR3 is TGCGCCAGCAGCCCTAATGAGGGCATGAACACTGAAGCTTTCTTT. Its translation is CASSPNEGMNTEAFF.

This clone was seen once. The chain carries TRBV6-2 or TRBV6-3 and TRBJ1-5, with D unclear. The CDR3 extends over 13 amino acids. V lost 0 bases to trimming and J lost 3 bases, with 3 bases between them. Germline values: CDR1 MNHEY, CDR2 SVGEGT. The CDR3 is CASSYSHNQPQHF. CDR3 DNA sequence: TGTGCCAGCAGTTACTCGCACAATCAGCCCCAGCATTTT.

The gene calls are TRBV19 and TRBJ2-4; 9 bases align to TRBD2. The CDR3 totals 17 residues. V lost 1 base to trimming and J lost 6 bases; unmatched junction nucleotides: 10. The germline CDR1 and CDR2 sequences are LNHDA and SQIVND (reference sequence). CDR3 nucleotide sequence: TGTGCCAGTAGTATAGTTAGCGGGGGAGAATTGGGAAACATTCAGTACTTC. It encodes CASSIVSGGELGNIQYF.

This clone was seen a handful of times. V is TRBV6-1 and J is TRBJ2-5; a possible D gene is TRBD1 (5 bases). CDR3 length: 15 residues. The V and J ends lost 3 bases and 4 bases respectively, with 15 bases between them. From germline, CDR1 is MNHNS and CDR2 SASEGT. For the CDR3, the DNA is TGTGCCAGCAGTGAGAATAGGGCAGGGCCAGAGACCCAGTACTTC. Amino acid sequence: CASSENRAGPETQYF.

This clone occurred once. The chain employs TRBV12-3 or TRBV12-4 and TRBJ2-6; no clear D. This CDR3 is built from 13 residues. The CDR3 reads CANGRSGANVLTF. In DNA, the CDR3 is TGTGCGAACGGACGCTCTGGGGCCAACGTCCTGACTTTC.

The chain employs TRBV9 and TRBJ2-3; TRBD1 agrees at 7 bases. There are 18 residues in the CDR3. J gave up 0 bases and V 4 bases, and 14 bases lay outside the gene matches. The V gene's germline CDR1 is SGDLS and CDR2 YYNGEE. The CDR3 DNA is TGTGCCAGCAGCACTTGGACAGGAGAGGGGGTAAGCACAGATACGCAGTATTTT. Translating gives CASSTWTGEGVSTDTQYF. Based on the CDR3 plus reference TRBV9 and TRBJ2-3, the full variable domain is DSGVTQTPKHLITATGQRVTLRCSPRSGDLSVYWYQQSLDQGLQFLIQYYNGEERAKGNILERFSAQQFPDLHSELNLSSLELGDSALYFCASSTWTGEGVSTDTQYFGPGTRLTVL.

The V gene is TRBV24-1, the J gene TRBJ2-2; D is unresolved. Germline lookup yields CDR1 KGHDR and CDR2 SFDVKD. The CDR3 is 14 residues long. V dropped 3 bases and J dropped 3 bases, with 7 bases sitting between them. Here the CDR3 reads CATSDARDTGELFF. Here the CDR3 DNA reads TGTGCCACCAGTGATGCCCGAGACACCGGGGAGCTGTTTTTT.

The chain joins TRBV5-4 to TRBJ2-7; unclear D gene. The germline V and J ends were trimmed by 2 bases and 3 bases, with 9 bases remaining between them. Germline CDR1 SGHNT, CDR2 YYREEE (reference sequence). The CDR3 covers 13 residues. CDR3 region: CASSFDKFYEQYF. CDR3 in DNA: TGTGCCAGCAGCTTTGACAAGTTCTACGAGCAGTACTTC.

The chain carries TRBV19 and TRBJ1-2; TRBD1 might be the D (5 bases). V lost 3 bases to trimming and J lost 6 bases, with 8 bases between them. The CDR3 covers 12 residues. The germline V gene has CDR1 LNHDA and CDR2 SQIVND (reference sequence). The CDR3 region is CASSMEGNGYTF. The DNA of the CDR3 is TGTGCCAGTAGTATGGAGGGGAATGGCTACACCTTC.